This TCR beta chain was captured in a study of shared T cell receptors in the human thymus (dated by TCRdb to 2020 to 2023). As for the study more broadly: The study investigated the way shared, self-reactive T-cell receptor alpha chains are produced in the human thymus.

From the cysteine up to the phenylalanine, the CDR3 has a length of 15 residues. The read is trimmed to its CDR3 DNA, 45 bases read in frame from base 1. V sheds 2 bases and J sheds 6 bases, leaving 15 bases between their ends. In the germline V gene, CDR1 corresponds to ENHRY and CDR2 to SYGVKD. Libraries came from the immunoSEQ multiplex PCR assay. The source is immuneACCESS, and TCRdb retained only in-frame sequences with V and J called. Part of the clones is not carried over; for the studies checked, unresolved V genes explain less than half of this, and the remainder is unexplained. Present in this sample are hundreds of thousands of clones, 70% to 90% of which were seen just once. The ten largest clones take up under 0.012% of the sample. On this clone: Its cognate antigen has yet to be identified. Base-call qualities are not available, and no considerably larger clone is one nucleotide away.

The data were also submitted as part of a second study, on human thymus T cells. From the second report: Donors were immunologically healthy infants undergoing open corrective cardiac surgery for congenital heart defects in Finland. The thymus tissue came from surgical resects taken out during corrective cardiac surgery. Usage of V and J gene segments appeared to be biased in both the thymic and the peripheral blood repertoires. The related research found that thymic TCR repertoires overlapped highly between unrelated individuals. The study characterized TCR alpha and beta repertoires from fewer than ten infant thymus samples and four related peripheral blood samples. Donor ages ranging from about 6 to 244 days were recorded, and a handful of male and a couple of female infants were included in the cohort. Thymocytes were freed from the tissue by mechanical means and kept at -70 degrees C as pellets of roughly 9-33 million cells. A QIAsymphony instrument was used to extract genomic DNA from the frozen cell pellets. TCRB and TCRAD loci were amplified from a standardized quantity of quality-controlled genomic DNA using the immunoSEQ multiplex PCR assay. The amplicons spanned the V(D)J region and were long enough to cover the CDR3 and allow V and J genes to be identified. Amplicon sequencing was performed on an Illumina platform through the commercial immunoSEQ service. Primer bias and sequencing errors were corrected as previously described, and TCRAD and TCRB were defined on the basis of the IMGT database. Analysis of the repertoires was done with immunoSEQ Analyzer 3.0 and VDJTools and included basic statistics, V/J segment usage, diversity estimates, rarefaction and pairwise overlap. Diversity was estimated using the Chao1, ChaoE, Efron-Thisted, Shannon and inverse Simpson indices, and was also estimated on datasets down-sampled to the size of the smallest sample. Repertoire overlap was determined by strict matching of CDR3 nucleotide sequence, V gene and J gene, and Jaccard-based multidimensional scaling clustering was applied. Thymus samples yielded on average roughly 790,000 unique TCRB clonotypes, compared with around 84,000 from blood samples.

The sequencing sample was made of thymocytes. The clonotype originates from a girl under three years old with a congenital heart defect. Donor details come from another sample of the same person, matched by shared clones. Recombination connected TRBV10-3 to TRBJ2-3; possibly the D gene is TRBD2, per 6 matching bases. The nucleotides read TGTGCCATCAGTGAGCTACGCGGAGGGGATGATACGCAGTATTTT. Its protein product is CAISELRGGDDTQYF.